This TCR beta chain was obtained from a study of sequential checkpoint blockade in melanoma. Across the whole study: Arm A got nivolumab then ipilimumab; arm B the reverse, 1:1. Each arm's sequence ended with maintenance nivolumab.

The treatment was: randomized to nivolumab then ipilimumab (arm A) or the reverse (arm B). Patients had received no earlier DNA-damaging chemotherapy. Sorted cells were live CD3+CD8+, lacking CD19 and CD56, from PBMCs. With V trimmed by 0 bases and J by 5 bases, 13 bases remained unmatched. Germline assignment: CDR1 SGHDT and CDR2 YYEEEE. This CDR3 has 18 amino acids. This table comes from immunoSEQ multiplex PCR, and its TCRdb copy is limited to in-frame clones, with some not included. The table has under 25,000 clones, 73% seen once. Sequencing used CD8+ T cells sorted from blood (inferred from file names), obtained from a patient given nivolumab and ipilimumab in sequence. The receptor was derived from a human donor with melanoma. This sequence joins TRBV5-6 and TRBJ2-5; 10 nucleotides line up with TRBD2. The DNA of the CDR3 is TGTGCCAGCAGCTTGGGGCCTAGACTTGGGACTAGCGATGAGACCCAGTACTTC. It codes for CASSLGPRLGTSDETQYF.